These T cell receptor beta chains were read from a single sample in a study of radiotherapy plus CTLA-4 blockade in lung cancer. TCRdb's table, derived via immunoSEQ multiplex PCR, lists solely in-frame clones and lacks some. Here the sample spans over 95,000 clones, 65% to 75% being singletons. Material: peripheral blood, obtained from a patient treated with radiotherapy plus ipilimumab. The receptors come from a human donor with non-small cell lung cancer who had a partial response to radiotherapy plus ipilimumab. Some clones in this sample may be carry-over from other donors' samples. Each CDR3 is given with its conserved first and last residue. A D gene is named only where the DNA matches it firmly. Only some rows state a clone size, as once, few, many or a class for expanded clones.

j_call v_call clone_size d_call cdr3_nt cdr3_aa
TRBJ2-1 TRBV7-2 . . TGTGCCAGCAGCTTAGCTGGAGGGGCGTCCTACAATGAGCAGTTCTTC CASSLAGGASYNEQFF
TRBJ2-2 TRBV9 few TRBD1 TGTGCCAGCAGACAGGGGACCGGGGAGCTGTTTTTT CASRQGTGELFF
TRBJ2-1 TRBV10-3 . TRBD1 TGTGCCATCTCACCCTCGGGACAGGGTTGGGAGCAGTTCTTC CAISPSGQGWEQFF
TRBJ2-2 TRBV6-1 . TRBD1 TGTGCCAGCACCCCCGGGACAGCAACCGGGGAGCTGTTTTTT CASTPGTATGELFF
TRBJ2-2 TRBV7-9 . TRBD1 TGTGCCATCCGGACAGGGTCGAACACCGGGGAGCTGTTTTTT CAIRTGSNTGELFF
TRBJ1-5 TRBV6-5 . . TGTGCCAGCAGTTATGGGGGGAATCAGCCCCAGCATTTT CASSYGGNQPQHF
TRBJ1-2 TRBV18 . TRBD1 TGTGCCAGCTCACCAGAAGGAGTTAGGGACAGTCGCGGCTACACCTTC CASSPEGVRDSRGYTF
TRBJ2-7 TRBV7-2 . . TGTGCCAGCAGCGCCGTCAGGGGTTACGAGCAGTACTTC CASSAVRGYEQYF
TRBJ2-3 TRBV9 . . TGTGCCAGCAGCGAGCTTGGGGCGAGTAGCACAGATACGCAGTATTTT CASSELGASSTDTQYF
TRBJ1-1 TRBV2 once . TGTGCCAGCACCAGATTTACAGGGAACACTGAAGCTTTCTTT CASTRFTGNTEAFF
TRBJ1-6 TRBV29-1 . . TGCAGCGAATTAGAGAGCTACTCCTATAATTCACCCCTCCACTTT CSELESYSYNSPLHF
TRBJ1-1 TRBV5-5 . . TGTGCCAGCAGCTTAATACCACAGGTCCGGAACACTGAAGCTTTCTTT CASSLIPQVRNTEAFF
TRBJ1-1 TRBV7-8 few . TGTGCCAGCAGAACCGGGACAATGAACACTGAAGCTTTCTTT CASRTGTMNTEAFF
TRBJ2-7 TRBV2 . . TGTGCCAGCACCGTTAGTGCACGGGTTCAGGGAGAGCAGTACTTC CASTVSARVQGEQYF
TRBJ2-2 TRBV5-1 . . TGCGCCAGCAGCTTGGGCCAGGGAATCACCGGGGAGCTGTTTTTT CASSLGQGITGELFF
TRBJ2-1 TRBV7-9 . TRBD2 TGTGCCAGCAGCTTAGGGGGCGGGGGGGCCTACAATGAGCAGTTCTTC CASSLGGGGAYNEQFF
TRBJ2-3 TRBV21-1 . . TGTGCCAGCAGGTTAGCGGGGGGGCCAGATACGCAGTATTTT CASRLAGGPDTQYF
TRBJ1-6 TRBV5-1 few . TGCGCCAGCAGCAGCCCGTCAGGGGCTTATTCACCCCTCCACTTT CASSSPSGAYSPLHF
TRBJ1-2 TRBV6-5 . . TGTGCCAGCAGTTCCACTACGTATGGCTACACCTTC CASSSTTYGYTF
TRBJ1-2 TRBV28 . . TGTGCCAGCAGTTTAGGGCCAGGGCGGGGCTACACCTTC CASSLGPGRGYTF
TRBJ2-3 TRBV5-4 . TRBD2 TGTGCCAGCAGCACGCAACTAGCGGGAAGCACAGATACGCAGTATTTT CASSTQLAGSTDTQYF
TRBJ2-7 TRBV5-1 . . TGCGCCAGCAGCGAGACCTACGAGCAGTACTTC CASSETYEQYF
TRBJ2-7 TRBV19 . . TGTGCCAGTAGTAAGGCGGAGGGGTACGAGCAGTACTTC CASSKAEGYEQYF
TRBJ1-6 TRBV5-1 . . TGCGCCAGCAGCTTTTCCGGGGATTGGAATTCACCCCTCCACTTT CASSFSGDWNSPLHF
TRBJ1-4 TRBV5-6 . . TGTGCCAGCAGCCCTAGCTGGGGGGAGGCTAATGAAAAACTGTTTTTT CASSPSWGEANEKLFF
TRBJ2-7 TRBV28 . TRBD2 TGTGCCAGCAGTTTAACCGGGGGGGCCTACGAGCAGTACTTC CASSLTGGAYEQYF
TRBJ2-3 TRBV7-3 . . TGTGCCAGCAGTCCGGGGGTAGGGGATACGCAGTATTTT CASSPGVGDTQYF
TRBJ2-7 TRBV7-9 . TRBD1 TGTGCCAGCAGCTTAGGAGGGGGCGGCTACGAGCAGTACTTC CASSLGGGGYEQYF
TRBJ1-4 TRBV5-5 . TRBD1 TGTGCCAGCAGCTTGGCACCCCGGACAGGGAATGAAAAACTGTTTTTT CASSLAPRTGNEKLFF
TRBJ2-7 TRBV19 . . TGTGCCAGCCTTGGATGGGGGGACAGTCACTACGAGCAGTACTTC CASLGWGDSHYEQYF
TRBJ1-4 TRBV18 once TRBD1 TGTGCCAGCTCACCAGGGACAGGGGCTTATGAAAAACTGTTTTTT CASSPGTGAYEKLFF
TRBJ2-1 TRBV21-1 . . TGTGCCAGCACCCTGGGGTTAGAGCGGGGGGGGGTCGATGAGCAGTTCTTC CASTLGLERGGVDEQFF
TRBJ1-4 TRBV5-6 . . TGTGCCAGCAGCTTGGTCCCAGGGATGAATGAAAAACTGTTTTTT CASSLVPGMNEKLFF
TRBJ2-1 TRBV18 . TRBD2 TGTGCCAGCTCACCACCGAAGGAGCAACTAGCGGGAGTTAATGAGCAGTTCTTC CASSPPKEQLAGVNEQFF
TRBJ1-1 TRBV19 . . TGTGCCAGTAGGGCTGCCCAGAACACTGAAGCTTTCTTT CASRAAQNTEAFF
TRBJ2-5 TRBV29-1 . TRBD2 TGCAGCGTTGGTCTAGCGGGAGGACAAGAGACCCAGTACTTC CSVGLAGGQETQYF
TRBJ1-1 TRBV10-3 . . TGTGCCACCCTCCGAGAGGGTTTAAACACTGAAGCTTTCTTT CATLREGLNTEAFF
TRBJ2-5 TRBV7-7 . TRBD2 TGTGCCAGCAGCTCCCAACTAGCGGGATACCAAGAGACCCAGTACTTC CASSSQLAGYQETQYF
TRBJ2-3 TRBV12-5 medium-sized TRBD1 TGTGCTAGTGGTCCCGGACAGGGGACGACAGATACGCAGTATTTT CASGPGQGTTDTQYF
TRBJ2-2 TRBV7-2 . . TGTGCCAGCAGCTTCAGAAACACCGGGGAGCTGTTTTTT CASSFRNTGELFF
TRBJ2-1 TRBV5-1 . TRBD2 TGCGCCAGCCAAAAGACTAGCGGGAACTACAATGAGCAGTTCTTC CASQKTSGNYNEQFF
TRBJ2-3 TRBV28 . . TGTGCCAGCTGCTGGGGTCAGCGGACCTACACAGATACGCAGTATTTT CASCWGQRTYTDTQYF
TRBJ2-5 TRBV7-9 once . TGTGCCAGCAGCCTGACATTTATGGAGACCCAGTACTTC CASSLTFMETQYF
TRBJ1-1 TRBV5-4 . . TGTGCCAGCAGCCCCGGCAGGGAGAACACTGAAGCTTTCTTT CASSPGRENTEAFF
TRBJ2-3 TRBV6-5 . TRBD2 TGTGCCAGCACCCAGACCGGACTAGGTACGCAGTATTTT CASTQTGLGTQYF
TRBJ2-7 TRBV4-1 . TRBD1 TGCGCCAGCAGCAAAGACCCTCGACAGGGGATACGGGAGCAGTACTTC CASSKDPRQGIREQYF
TRBJ2-1 TRBV4-2 . TRBD2 TGTGCCAGCAGCCCCCTAGCGGGGGTATCTGCCCGTCGCGAGCAGTTCTTC CASSPLAGVSARREQFF